This is a list of T cell receptor beta chains from one sample in a study of blood T cell repertoires in COVID-19. Profiled with immunoSEQ multiplex PCR; TCRdb holds only in-frame clones, not every one. This table holds 270,000 or so clones, 70% to 90% found once. The sample taken for sequencing was PBMCs or T cells enriched from blood (not recorded which). Receptor source: a woman aged 30 to 39 with acute COVID-19. Each CDR3 is given with its conserved first and last residue. The order of the fields is D gene, J gene, V gene, clone size, CDR3 protein, CDR3 DNA. D genes are given only for firm matches. Only part of the rows carry a size: once, few, many, or a class if the clone is expanded.

TRBD2,TRBJ2-4,TRBV28,NA,CASSLWSGGDNIQYF,TGTGCCAGCAGTTTATGGTCCGGGGGGGATAACATTCAGTACTTC
TRBD1,TRBJ1-5,TRBV28,NA,CASSFDRGLQHF,TGTGCCAGCAGTTTTGACAGGGGGCTACAGCATTTT
NA,TRBJ2-7,TRBV11-1,NA,CASSPREAANYEQYF,TGTGCCAGCAGCCCCCGCGAGGCAGCGAACTACGAGCAGTACTTC
TRBD2,TRBJ2-1,TRBV27,NA,CASRGLAGTREFF,TGTGCCAGCAGGGGACTAGCGGGAACAAGGGAGTTCTTC
TRBD2,TRBJ2-3,TRBV11-1,NA,CASSLVAGEGTDTQYF,TGTGCCAGCAGCTTAGTAGCGGGAGAGGGCACAGATACGCAGTATTTT
NA,TRBJ1-1,TRBV2,NA,CASQRGMSEAFF,TGTGCCAGCCAGCGGGGTATGTCTGAAGCTTTCTTT
TRBD1,TRBJ1-5,TRBV27,NA,CATQGGDQPQHF,TGTGCCACGCAGGGGGGAGATCAGCCCCAGCATTTT
NA,TRBJ2-7,TRBV3-1/TRBV3-2,NA,CASSSTAGPYEQYF,TGTGCCAGCAGCTCAACGGCGGGTCCCTACGAGCAGTACTTC
NA,TRBJ2-3,TRBV24-1,NA,CATSGRRGGDTQYF,TGTGCCACCAGTGGTCGAAGGGGTGGAGATACGCAGTATTTT
NA,TRBJ1-2,TRBV9,NA,CASSVGLTYGYTF,TGTGCCAGCAGCGTAGGTCTAACCTATGGCTACACCTTC
NA,TRBJ2-1,TRBV19,NA,CASSPNYNEQFF,TGTGCCAGTAGCCCAAACTACAATGAGCAGTTCTTC
TRBD2,TRBJ2-1,TRBV23-1,NA,CASSQGVAGGIWNEQFF,TGCGCCAGCAGTCAAGGGGTAGCGGGAGGGATTTGGAATGAGCAGTTCTTC
NA,TRBJ2-7,TRBV7-2,NA,CASSLARESFYEQYF,TGTGCCAGCAGCTTAGCCCGGGAGTCGTTTTACGAGCAGTACTTC
TRBD1,TRBJ2-1,TRBV18,NA,CASSPGQGSYNEQFF,TGTGCCAGCTCACCCGGACAGGGCTCCTACAATGAGCAGTTCTTC
TRBD2,TRBJ2-3,TRBV5-8,NA,CASSPTSFYRTGGADTQYF,TGTGCCAGCAGCCCCACTTCTTTTTATAGAACGGGAGGAGCAGATACGCAGTATTTT
NA,TRBJ1-4,TRBV30,NA,CAWRGGLRTLGEKLFF,TGTGCCTGGAGAGGGGGATTACGGACATTGGGCGAAAAACTGTTTTTT
NA,TRBJ1-2,TRBV14,NA,CASSQETGVYYGYTF,TGTGCCAGCAGCCAAGAAACCGGGGTCTACTATGGCTACACCTTC
TRBD1,TRBJ2-3,TRBV4-1,NA,CASSRPTGDGTDTQYF,TGCGCCAGCAGCCGTCCGACAGGGGACGGCACAGATACGCAGTATTTT
TRBD1,TRBJ1-5,TRBV28,few,CASSPDRALNQPQHF,TGTGCCAGCAGTCCAGACAGGGCCCTCAATCAGCCCCAGCATTTT